The 26 T cell receptor beta chains presented below share a single source sample, sequenced in a study of T-cell reconstitution after alpha-beta-depleted transplantation in children (dated by TCRdb to 2016 to 2017). What this sample's treatment or condition label stands for: allogeneic hematopoietic cell transplantation with graft depleted of TCRalphabeta T cells and CD19 B cells. Receptor libraries were prepared by PCR. These reads were obtained on an Illumina HiSeq 2500. TCR library preparation used molecular barcoding, with unique molecular identifiers applied to normalize quantification of the TCRbeta repertoire. The public reads were reanalyzed by TCRdb: fastp trimming at Q25, MiXCR alignment, in-frame beta chains only. Each record represents a unique CDR3 protein, reported with the most common genes and DNA among its rows. This sample has fewer than 500,000 distinct CDR3 sequences in its table, and around two fifths of those were observed once. The ten largest clones take up approximately 30% of the sample.

This material consisted of PBMCs, taken before TCRalphabeta/CD19-depleted stem cell transplant. These receptors all come from a girl aged 2-9 years with aplastic anemia, due to receive a stem cell transplant.

This clonotype appeared many times. The V gene is TRBV5-1, the J gene TRBJ2-7; 7 bases agree with TRBD2. Unmatched junction bases numbered 14, after V lost 5 bases and J lost 3 bases. The CDR3 spans 16 residues. The germline V gene has CDR1 SGHRS and CDR2 YFSETQ. CDR3 loop: CASSSFGGGPVYEQYF. CDR3 coding DNA: TGCGCCAGCAGTTCATTCGGGGGAGGGCCCGTCTACGAGCAGTACTTC.

The chain combines TRBV7-8 with TRBJ2-1; 13 bases fit TRBD2. V lost 5 bases, J lost 7 bases, and 8 bases stayed unmatched. Germline lookup yields CDR1 SGHVS and CDR2 FQNEAQ. The CDR3 runs to 16 residues. The CDR3 spells CASSQRTSGSWNEQFF. The CDR3 nucleotides are TGTGCCAGCAGCCAACGGACTAGCGGGAGCTGGAATGAGCAGTTCTTC.

V is TRBV6-5 and J is TRBJ1-2; D is unresolved. The CDR3 loop spans 14 amino acids. Germline values: CDR1 MNHEY, CDR2 SVGAGI. The V gene lost 3 bases and the J gene lost 2 bases, with 10 bases spanning the gap. The CDR3 sequence: CASSYQPFNYGYTF. CDR3 coding DNA: TGTGCCAGCAGTTATCAGCCCTTCAACTATGGCTACACCTTC.

This clonotype was recorded once. DNA of the CDR3: TGCAGTGCTAGAGTCAGCGCCGCTAGGACGCAGTATTTT. Protein product: CSARVSAARTQYF. This sequence joins TRBV20-1 and TRBJ2-3, with D unclear. Germline V gives CDR1 DFQATT, CDR2 SNEGSKA (reference sequence). Trimming cost V 1 base and J 9 bases, with 14 bases left between them. The length of the CDR3 is 13 residues.

There are many counts of this clonotype. The V call is TRBV4-3, the J call TRBJ1-1; 7 bases are a match to TRBD1. This CDR3 region has 13 residues. The germline CDR1 and CDR2 sequences are LGHNA and YSLEER. Trimming removed 0 bases from V and 12 bases from J; junction bases left unmatched: 7. Here the CDR3 reads CASSQDSVRGTFF. In DNA form, the CDR3 reads TGCGCCAGCAGCCAAGATTCTGTCAGGGGGACTTTCTTT.

The chain recombines TRBV11-1 with TRBJ2-3, with D perhaps TRBD2 (6 bases). The CDR3 consists of 17 residues. V shed 1 base and J shed 1 base, with 15 bases lying between them. The germline CDR1 and CDR2 sequences are SGHAT and FQDESV (reference sequence). The DNA for the CDR3 is TGTGCCAGCAGCTTAGGGAGTTGGGGGACTGGCACAGATACGCAGTATTTT. This translates into CASSLGSWGTGTDTQYF.

This chain links TRBV25-1 with TRBJ1-2; 11 bases are a match to TRBD1. The J segment lost 5 bases and the V segment lost 6 bases, leaving 5 bases of the junction unmatched. This CDR3 has 14 amino acids. Germline-derived CDR1 and CDR2 are MGHDK and SYGVNS. In DNA form, the CDR3 reads TGTGCCAGCAGCCAGGACAGGGGGCCATATGGCTACACCTTC. Its translation is CASSQDRGPYGYTF.

V is TRBV7-9 and J is TRBJ1-2; tentative D call: TRBD1 (5 bases). The CDR3 contains 14 residues. Trimming shortened V by 4 bases and J by 8 bases, and 17 bases separated the two germline ends. The germline CDR1 and CDR2 sequences are SEHNR and FQNEAQ (reference sequence). This chain's CDR3 is CASSYRDVGRGYTF. The DNA for the CDR3 is TGTGCCAGCAGCTACCGGGACGTCGGTCGGGGCTACACCTTC.

V usage is TRBV11-2 and J usage is TRBJ2-4; TRBD2 matches 12 bases. This CDR3 comprises 19 residues. Per the germline V gene, CDR1 is SGHAT and CDR2 is FQNNGV. With 0 bases clipped from V and 5 bases from J, the junction kept 11 bases outside the gene matches. The chain's CDR3 is CASSLDSLAGGILENIQYF. The CDR3 DNA reads TGTGCCAGCAGCTTAGACTCCCTAGCGGGAGGGATTTTGGAAAACATTCAGTACTTC.

This clonotype was seen only once. The chain links TRBV6-2 or TRBV6-3 to TRBJ2-1; the match to TRBD2 covers 12 bases. CDR1 MNHEY and CDR2 SVGEGT come from the germline V gene. V trimming: 5 bases; J trimming: 4 bases; junction bases outside the gene matches: 6. The CDR3 has 16 amino acids. The CDR3, as DNA: TGTGCCAGCAGTCCTACTGGGACTAGCGGGTACAATGAGCAGTTCTTC. Residues: CASSPTGTSGYNEQFF.

This sequence joins TRBV5-1 and TRBJ2-6, with D unclear. Germline-derived CDR1 and CDR2 are SGHRS and YFSETQ. The CDR3 is 12 residues long. The V and J ends lost 4 bases and 5 bases respectively, with 4 bases between them. The CDR3 reads CASSQRANVLTF. Here the CDR3 DNA reads TGCGCCAGCAGCCAAAGGGCCAACGTCCTGACTTTC.

This clonotype was seen ten or more times. The V call is TRBV12-3 or TRBV12-4, the J call TRBJ2-5; D gene ambiguous. V was clipped by 2 bases and J by 1 base, with 11 bases between them. The CDR3 has 15 residues. CDR3 sequence (DNA): TGTGCCAGCAGTTTAATGCCCGGGCCCCAAGAGACCCAGTACTTC. This translates into CASSLMPGPQETQYF.

This clonotype was seen a single time. This chain uses TRBV20-1 with TRBJ2-7, with 9 positions matching TRBD2. CDR3 length equals 14 residues. V was pared by 1 base and J by 3 bases, with 4 bases of the junction left unmatched. Germline CDR1 is DFQATT and CDR2 is SNEGSKA (reference sequence). This CDR3 is CSARALAGNYEQYF. In DNA, the CDR3 is TGCAGTGCTAGAGCCCTAGCGGGGAACTACGAGCAGTACTTC.

V and J are TRBV7-2 and TRBJ2-3; 8 positions match TRBD2. Looked up from germline, CDR1 is SGHTA and CDR2 is FQGNSA. The V and J ends lost 5 bases and 4 bases, in that order; junction bases with no gene match: 11. The CDR3 sequence is 16 residues long. As DNA, the CDR3 is TGTGCCAGCAGCCCGTTTCGGACTAGCACCCCAGATACGCAGTATTTT. The encoded protein is CASSPFRTSTPDTQYF.

The chain couples TRBV5-1 to TRBJ2-1; TRBD2 matches at 9 bases. The length of the CDR3 is 16 residues. V dropped 4 bases and J dropped 2; count of bases not matched to a gene: 7. Germline V gene data show CDR1 as SGHRS and CDR2 as YFSETQ. CDR3 nucleotides: TGCGCCAGCAGCATCGGAACTAGCGGGCCCTACAATGAGCAGTTCTTC. It is translated as CASSIGTSGPYNEQFF. Full variable domain (outside the CDR3, taken from reference TRBV5-1 and TRBJ2-1): KAGVTQTPRYLIKTRGQQVTLSCSPISGHRSVSWYQQTPGQGLQFLFEYFSETQRNKGNFPGRFSGRQFSNSRSEMNVSTLELGDSALYLCASSIGTSGPYNEQFFGPGTRLTVL.

This clonotype has only one observation. The chain joins TRBV6-2 or TRBV6-3 to TRBJ2-5; 9 bases agree with TRBD2. The junction had 7 bases not matched to a gene; V was cut back by 6 bases and J by 5 bases. The length of the CDR3 is 14 residues. Germline CDR1 MNHEY, CDR2 SVGEGT. The CDR3 spells CASRAGGSGETQYF. In nucleotides, the CDR3 is TGTGCCAGCAGAGCGGGAGGATCTGGGGAGACCCAGTACTTC.

This clonotype appeared a single time. CDR3 loop: CSANGLGLAGADTQYF. The CDR3 region has the DNA TGCAGTGCTAATGGGCTCGGGCTAGCTGGGGCAGATACGCAGTATTTT. The V and J genes are TRBV20-1 and TRBJ2-3; tentative D call: TRBD2 (5 bases). CDR1 and CDR2 (germline): DFQATT, SNEGSKA (reference sequence). The CDR3 is made up of 16 amino acids. Trimming took 4 bases from V and 4 from J, leaving 21 bases between them.

This sequence joins TRBV15 and TRBJ2-2; no clear D. The germline V gene has CDR1 LNHNV and CDR2 YYDKDF (reference sequence). The CDR3 runs to 13 residues. V was shortened by 0 bases and J by 7 bases, with 6 bases between the two germline ends. This CDR3 reads CATSRDHIGELFF. CDR3 sequence (DNA): TGTGCCACCAGCAGAGATCATATCGGGGAGCTGTTTTTT.

J is TRBJ2-3 and V is TRBV20-1; D unresolved. The CDR3 totals 13 residues. Trimming shortened V by 0 bases and J by 4 bases, and 8 bases separated the two germline ends. CDR1 is DFQATT, CDR2 SNEGSKA, per germline (reference sequence). CDR3 bases: TGCAGTGCTAGAGATAGAGTCGCAGATACGCAGTATTTT. It is translated as CSARDRVADTQYF.

The V call is TRBV4-2, the J call TRBJ2-5, with TRBD2 matching 7 bases. Germline trimming cut 0 bases from V and 5 bases from J; bases unmatched to any gene: 3. Germline V lookup: CDR1 LGHNA, CDR2 YNFKEQ. The CDR3 covers 14 residues. CDR3 amino acids: CASSQDGGEETQYF. The CDR3, as DNA: TGTGCCAGCAGCCAAGATGGGGGGGAGGAGACCCAGTACTTC.

The chain carries TRBV7-9 and TRBJ1-2; TRBD1 agrees at 9 bases. This CDR3 is 14 amino acids long. CDR1 and CDR2 (germline): SEHNR, FQNEAQ (reference sequence). V was clipped by 6 bases and J by 4 bases; unmatched bases: 6. The CDR3 DNA reads TGTGCCAGCAGAGGGGACAGGGATGTCTATGGCTACACCTTC. Translated: CASRGDRDVYGYTF.

This clonotype was observed at least ten times. This rearrangement joins TRBV5-5 to TRBJ1-5, with D possibly being TRBD1 (6 bases). The CDR3 has 16 residues. V gave up 0 bases and J gave up 0 bases, with 10 bases separating them. Germline-derived CDR1 and CDR2 are SGHKS and YYEKEE (reference sequence). DNA for the CDR3: TGTGCCAGCAGCTTGGGGACAGTGTTTAGCAATCAGCCCCAGCATTTT. It is translated as CASSLGTVFSNQPQHF. The full variable domain, rest sourced from reference TRBV5-5 and TRBJ1-5, is DAGVTQSPTHLIKTRGQQVTLRCSPISGHKSVSWYQQVLGQGPQFIFQYYEKEERGRGNFPDRFSARQFPNYSSELNVNALLLGDSALYLCASSLGTVFSNQPQHFGDGTRLSIL.

V gene TRBV7-2 combines with J gene TRBJ2-3, with 9 positions matching TRBD2. Germline-derived CDR1 and CDR2 are SGHTA and FQGNSA. Trimming took 5 bases from V and 4 from J; bases not matched to a gene: 7. The CDR3 extends over 15 amino acids. The CDR3 is CASSLWRGGPDTQYF. CDR3 nucleotides: TGTGCCAGCAGCCTCTGGCGGGGGGGCCCAGATACGCAGTATTTT.

This clonotype was seen a few times. The V gene is TRBV7-9, the J gene TRBJ2-1; maybe TRBD2 (5 bases). CDR1 and CDR2 from the germline V gene are SEHNR and FQNEAQ (reference sequence). Trimming removed 0 bases at V and 10 bases at J, with 13 bases between. The CDR3 totals 14 residues. The CDR3, as DNA: TGTGCCAGCAGCTTAGCCCGACTTACTAGAGAGCAGTTCTTC. Amino acids: CASSLARLTREQFF. The entire variable domain, with the rest obtained from reference TRBV7-9 and TRBJ2-1, is as follows: DTGVSQNPRHKITKRGQNVTFRCDPISEHNRLYWYRQTLGQGPEFLTYFQNEAQLEKSRLLSDRFSAERPKGSFSTLEIQRTEQGDSAMYLCASSLARLTREQFFGPGTRLTVL.

This clonotype has only a few counts. V and J are TRBV20-1 and TRBJ2-7; D unresolved. The CDR3 is 11 residues long. Deletions cut 6 bases from V and 6 bases from J, with 12 bases between. Germline V lookup: CDR1 DFQATT, CDR2 SNEGSKA (reference sequence). CDR3 DNA sequence: TGCAGTGCGATACGGGCTCCCGAGCAGTACTTC. As protein: CSAIRAPEQYF.

CDR3 nucleotide sequence: TGTGCCAGCAGACGCCCTGGGGGCCGAGAGCAGTACTTC. Protein product: CASRRPGGREQYF. The chain couples TRBV6-1 to TRBJ2-7; possible D gene TRBD1, 6 bases. Between the trimmed V and J ends, which lost 6 bases and 7 bases, there was a span of 16 bases. The germline V gene has CDR1 MNHNS and CDR2 SASEGT. The CDR3 totals 13 residues.